These 20 T cell receptor beta chains were all obtained from the same sample, sequenced in a study of shared clonotypes between healthy human individuals. TCRdb's table, derived via immunoSEQ multiplex PCR, lists solely in-frame clones and lacks some. The sample has millions of clones, approximately 95% seen once. Sequenced material: naive CD4+ T cells sorted from blood. Subset defined: CD45RA+ positively selected. These receptors originate from a man between 18 and 29 years old in good health.

This chain joins TRBV6-5 and TRBJ1-4; TRBD1 is a possible D gene (6 bases). CDR3 size: 15 residues. Germline lookup yields CDR1 MNHEY and CDR2 SVGAGI. V lost 6 bases to trimming and J lost 1 base, with 12 bases between them. The CDR3 DNA reads TGTGCCAGCAGGGACAGTAGATTAACTAATGAAAAACTGTTTTTT. Amino acids: CASRDSRLTNEKLFF.

The rearrangement links TRBV5-4 to TRBJ2-7; 9 positions match TRBD1. Germline CDR1 SGHNT, CDR2 YYREEE (reference sequence). The junction had 13 bases not matched to a gene; V was cut back by 2 bases and J by 7 bases. This CDR3 has 16 residues. The CDR3 loop reads CASSFSDRGYPGEQYF. The CDR3, as DNA: TGTGCCAGCAGCTTCAGCGACAGGGGGTACCCTGGGGAGCAGTACTTC.

This clone was counted a single time. The chain couples TRBV19 to TRBJ2-7; D is perhaps TRBD1 or TRBD2 (5 bases each). Trimming shortened V by 4 bases and J by 2 bases, and 12 bases separated the two germline ends. This CDR3 has 14 residues. Germline V CDR1 and CDR2: LNHDA, SQIVND (reference sequence). CDR3 loop: CASSSPGQTYEQYF. In DNA form, the CDR3 reads TGTGCCAGTAGTAGTCCGGGGCAGACCTACGAGCAGTACTTC.

A word on this clone: Distinct nucleotide sequences in the sample also encode this CDR3. The chain recombines TRBV5-1 with TRBJ2-3; 13 bases map to TRBD2. Trimming cost V 4 bases and J 6 bases; bases outside gene matches: 5. The V gene's germline CDR1 is SGHRS and CDR2 YFSETQ. The CDR3 runs 15 residues. The CDR3 spells CASSPGLAGTDTQYF. CDR3 bases: TGCGCCAGCAGCCCGGGACTAGCGGGAACGGATACGCAGTATTTT.

In regard to this clone: The same CDR3 also results from other DNA sequences found in this sample. The gene calls are TRBV6-5 and TRBJ2-5; possible D gene TRBD1, 5 bases. This CDR3 spans 11 amino acids. V was pared by 6 bases and J by 4 bases, with 6 bases between. Per the germline V gene, CDR1 is MNHEY and CDR2 is SVGAGI. The DNA of the CDR3 is TGTGCCAGCAGCCAGGGAGAGACCCAGTACTTC. This gives the protein CASSQGETQYF.

This sequence joins TRBV7-2 and TRBJ1-2; 8 nucleotides agree with TRBD1. From germline, CDR1 is SGHTA and CDR2 FQGNSA. The CDR3 is 16 amino acids. J lost 2 bases, V lost 3 bases, and 8 bases had no gene match. In DNA form, the CDR3 reads TGTGCCAGCAGCTTCGGGCAGGGGGCTTTAAACTATGGCTACACCTTC. Residues: CASSFGQGALNYGYTF.

The rearrangement links TRBV5-1 to TRBJ2-1, with TRBD1 matching over 7 bases. Germline V gene data show CDR1 as SGHRS and CDR2 as YFSETQ. The trim removed 4 bases at V and 8 bases at J, leaving 9 bases unmatched. The CDR3 totals 14 residues. The CDR3 bases are TGCGCCAGCAGCCAGAGACAGGGACCCTATGAGCAGTTCTTC. It encodes CASSQRQGPYEQFF.

The CDR3 protein is CSVVGTAGLPNTEAFF. The CDR3 nucleotides read TGCAGCGTTGTCGGGACAGCGGGTTTGCCGAACACTGAAGCTTTCTTT. The rearrangement joins TRBV29-1 to TRBJ1-1; 7 nucleotides match TRBD1. The trim removed 4 bases at V and 1 base at J, leaving 12 bases unmatched. Germline CDR1 and CDR2: SQVTM and ANQGSEA. This CDR3 is 16 amino acids long.

The chain carries TRBV28 and TRBJ1-5; tentatively, D is TRBD1 (5 bases). This CDR3 has 16 amino acids. The germline V gene has CDR1 MDHEN and CDR2 SYDVKM. With 6 bases removed from V and 1 base from J, the gap between germline ends came to 16 bases. CDR3 sequence reads: CASRGLGEASNQPQHF. The CDR3 region has the DNA TGTGCCAGCAGGGGTTTGGGGGAGGCGAGCAATCAGCCCCAGCATTTT.

This chain connects TRBV6-6 to TRBJ2-4; TRBD1 matches 7 bases. The CDR3 extends over 14 amino acids. With V trimmed by 1 base and J by 7 bases, 4 bases remained unmatched. Per the germline V gene, CDR1 is MNHNY and CDR2 is SVGAGI (reference sequence). CDR3 sequence (DNA): TGTGCCAGCAGTTACTTGTTGGGACAGAACATTCAGTACTTC. As protein: CASSYLLGQNIQYF.

The chain recombines TRBV5-6 with TRBJ1-1; tentatively, D is TRBD1 (5 bases). The CDR3 runs to 13 residues. The V gene's germline CDR1 is SGHDT and CDR2 YYEEEE. Between the trimmed V and J ends, which lost 2 bases and 4 bases, there was a span of 9 bases. The CDR3 loop reads CASSFRGSTEAFF. For the CDR3, the DNA is TGTGCCAGCAGCTTTAGGGGTAGCACTGAAGCTTTCTTT. Combining the CDR3 with reference TRBV5-6 and TRBJ1-1 gives the whole variable domain DAGVTQSPTHLIKTRGQQVTLRCSPKSGHDTVSWYQQALGQGPQFIFQYYEEEERQRGNFPDRFSGHQFPNYSSELNVNALLLGDSALYLCASSFRGSTEAFFGQGTRLTVV.

This CDR3 reads CASTQTLTGRRGYTF. Here the CDR3 DNA reads TGTGCCAGCACCCAAACTCTGACAGGGCGAAGGGGCTACACCTTC. The V and J genes are TRBV6-6 and TRBJ1-2; 7 bases map to TRBD1. Trimming took 7 bases from V and 8 from J; bases not matched to a gene: 16. This CDR3 has 15 amino acids. Germline assignment: CDR1 MNHNY and CDR2 SVGAGI (reference sequence).

V gene TRBV2 combines with J gene TRBJ2-2; possible D gene TRBD1, 5 bases. The V and J ends lost 3 bases and 3 bases respectively, with 8 bases between them. Germline values: CDR1 SNHLY, CDR2 FYNNEI. This CDR3 is 14 amino acids long. CDR3 protein: CASSEDTYTGELFF. The DNA of the CDR3 is TGTGCCAGCAGTGAGGACACCTACACCGGGGAGCTGTTTTTT.

The chain has TRBV27 and TRBJ1-2; D may be TRBD1 (5 bases). Trimming stripped 4 bases from V and 7 bases from J, with 16 bases between. The CDR3 totals 14 residues. Germline V gene data show CDR1 as MNHEY and CDR2 as SMNVEV (reference sequence). The CDR3 is CASSSGTPSLGYTF. The CDR3 nucleotides read TGTGCCAGCAGTTCCGGGACCCCGAGCCTTGGCTACACCTTC.

This clone appeared once. V usage is TRBV2 and J usage is TRBJ2-4, with D perhaps given as TRBD1 or TRBD2 (5 bases each). Germline V gene lookup returns CDR1 SNHLY and CDR2 FYNNEI. The CDR3 totals 13 residues. V was clipped by 5 bases and J by 8 bases, with 13 bases between them. CDR3 protein: CASSTGTWDIQYF. The CDR3 region has the DNA TGTGCCAGCAGTACTGGGACGTGGGACATTCAGTACTTC.

V is TRBV28 and J is TRBJ1-3, with D perhaps TRBD1 (5 bases). In germline, CDR1 is MDHEN, CDR2 SYDVKM. The CDR3 contains 16 residues. V lost 5 bases to trimming and J lost 2 bases, with 16 bases between them. CDR3: CASSGTARGPGNTIYF. In nucleotides, the CDR3 is TGTGCCAGCAGTGGGACTGCCCGCGGGCCTGGAAACACCATATATTTT.

V and J are TRBV6-6 and TRBJ2-7; D gene uncertain. Trimming removed 6 bases from V and 1 base from J, with 7 bases in between. In germline, CDR1 is MNHNY, CDR2 SVGAGI (reference sequence). The CDR3 extends over 12 amino acids. CDR3 residues: CASSPISYEQYF. The CDR3 coding sequence is TGTGCCAGCAGCCCTATATCCTACGAGCAGTACTTC.

The genes are TRBV19 and TRBJ2-1; 10 bases are a match to TRBD2. The CDR3 extends over 14 amino acids. Germline CDR1 reads LNHDA; CDR2 reads SQIVND (reference sequence). Trimming cost V 10 bases and J 4 bases; bases outside gene matches: 7. CDR3 bases: TGTGCCACCAGGGGACTAGCGTCTTACAATGAGCAGTTCTTC. Residues: CATRGLASYNEQFF.

The J gene is TRBJ2-3, the V gene TRBV13; 10 bases fit TRBD1. Trimming at V came to 0 bases and at J to 3 bases, leaving 18 bases not matched to a gene. Germline CDR1 is PRHDT and CDR2 is FYEKMQ (reference sequence). This CDR3 is 21 amino acids long. The CDR3 DNA reads TGTGCCAGCAGCTTAGGATTCTGGGGACAGGGGTTCAGCGGAACAACAGATACGCAGTATTTT. It encodes CASSLGFWGQGFSGTTDTQYF.

The DNA for the CDR3 is TGCGCCAGCGGTTCTAGCGGGGGATCCTACAATGAGCAGTTCTTC. Encoded protein: CASGSSGGSYNEQFF. The chain uses TRBV10-1 and TRBJ2-1; 10 bases are shared with TRBD2. Losses at the gene ends were 8 bases for V and 1 base for J; bases not matched to a gene: 5. This CDR3 has 15 residues. Germline values: CDR1 WNHNN, CDR2 SYGVQD (reference sequence).